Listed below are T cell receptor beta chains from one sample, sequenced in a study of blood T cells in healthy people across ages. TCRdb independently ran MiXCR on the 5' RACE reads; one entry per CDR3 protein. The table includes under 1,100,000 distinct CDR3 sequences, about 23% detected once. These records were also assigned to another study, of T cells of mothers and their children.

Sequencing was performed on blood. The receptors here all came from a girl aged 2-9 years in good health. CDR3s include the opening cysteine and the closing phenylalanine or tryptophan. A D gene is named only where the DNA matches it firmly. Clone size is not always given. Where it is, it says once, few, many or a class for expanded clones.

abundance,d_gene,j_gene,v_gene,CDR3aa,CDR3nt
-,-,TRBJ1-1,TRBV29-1,CSVEDPMGHATEAFF,TGCAGCGTTGAAGACCCGATGGGACATGCCACTGAAGCTTTCTTT
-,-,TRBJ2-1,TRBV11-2,CASSFSLSSWSSYNEQFF,TGTGCCAGCAGCTTCTCGCTATCTAGCTGGTCCTCCTACAATGAGCAGTTCTTC
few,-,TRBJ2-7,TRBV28,CASSEPGLTYEQYF,TGTGCCAGCAGCGAGCCGGGACTTACCTACGAGCAGTACTTC
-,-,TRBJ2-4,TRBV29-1,CSVEWEGAKNIQYF,TGCAGCGTTGAATGGGAAGGAGCCAAAAACATTCAGTACTTC
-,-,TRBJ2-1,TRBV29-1,CSVLDTTWNEQFF,TGCAGCGTTTTAGACACCACCTGGAATGAGCAGTTCTTC
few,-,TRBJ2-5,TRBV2,CASRYPETQYF,TGTGCCAGCCGCTATCCAGAGACCCAGTACTTC
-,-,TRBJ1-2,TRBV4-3,CASSQGSGNPYGYTF,TGCGCCAGCAGCCAAGGGTCCGGGAATCCTTATGGCTACACCTTC
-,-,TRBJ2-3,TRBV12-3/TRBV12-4,CASSPLFGRGSADAQYF,TGTGCCAGCAGCCCCTTGTTCGGGAGAGGGAGCGCAGATGCGCAGTATTTT
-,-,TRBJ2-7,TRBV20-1,CSATGHIAYEQYF,TGCAGCGCCACAGGACATATTGCCTACGAGCAGTACTTC
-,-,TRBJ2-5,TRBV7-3,CASSSDNGETQYF,TGTGCCAGCAGCTCGGACAACGGGGAGACCCAGTACTTC
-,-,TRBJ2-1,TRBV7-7,CASSYLGANNEQFF,TGTGCCAGCAGCTATCTAGGGGCAAACAATGAGCAGTTCTTC
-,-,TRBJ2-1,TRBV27,CASSLGVEYEQFF,TGTGCCAGCAGTTTAGGGGTTGAGTATGAGCAGTTCTTC
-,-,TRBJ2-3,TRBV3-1,CASSPWAAGGTDTQYF,TGTGCCAGCAGCCCGTGGGCCGCCGGGGGCACAGATACGCAGTATTTT
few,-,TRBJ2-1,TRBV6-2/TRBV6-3,CASSYSTDNEQFF,TGTGCCAGCAGTTACTCGACCGACAATGAGCAGTTCTTC
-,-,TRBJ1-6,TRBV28,CASSLWLGLGDSPLHF,TGTGCCAGCAGTTTATGGTTAGGATTGGGCGATTCACCCCTCCACTTT
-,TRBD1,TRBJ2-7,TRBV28,CASSFGVAGQGPYEQYF,TGTGCCAGCAGTTTCGGGGTGGCGGGACAGGGTCCATACGAGCAGTACTTC
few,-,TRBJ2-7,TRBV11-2,CASSHWTRTYEQYF,TGTGCCAGCAGCCACTGGACCCGTACCTACGAGCAGTACTTC
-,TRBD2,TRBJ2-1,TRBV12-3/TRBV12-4,CASSFSVALAGVNEQFF,TGTGCCAGCAGTTTTTCCGTTGCCCTAGCGGGGGTTAATGAGCAGTTCTTC
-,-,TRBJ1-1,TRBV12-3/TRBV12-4,CASLQTGNTEAFF,TGTGCCAGCCTCCAGACGGGGAACACTGAAGCTTTCTTT
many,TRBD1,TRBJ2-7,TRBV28,CASSLGQGDYEQYF,TGTGCCAGCAGCCTCGGACAGGGAGACTACGAGCAGTACTTC
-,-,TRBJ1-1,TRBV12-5,CASGLYGVPRLGAFF,TGTGCTAGTGGTTTGTACGGGGTCCCCCGTCTAGGAGCTTTCTTT
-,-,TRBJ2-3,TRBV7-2,CASSLGGAGQRDTQYF,TGTGCCAGCAGCTTAGGCGGAGCAGGGCAGAGGGATACGCAGTATTTT
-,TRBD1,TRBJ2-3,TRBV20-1,CSARALYQGAGRHTQYF,TGCAGTGCTAGAGCCTTATATCAGGGGGCCGGTCGACATACGCAGTATTTT
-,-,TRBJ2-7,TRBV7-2,CASSLYPTRLNEQYF,TGTGCCAGCAGCCTCTACCCTACCCGACTTAACGAGCAGTACTTC
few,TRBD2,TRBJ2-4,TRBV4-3,CASCQDLRSGGGLGIQYF,TGCGCCAGCTGCCAAGACTTGCGGAGCGGGGGAGGATTAGGCATTCAGTACTTC
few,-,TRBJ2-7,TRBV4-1,CASSHPWDLTEQYF,TGCGCCAGCAGCCACCCCTGGGACCTCACCGAGCAGTACTTC
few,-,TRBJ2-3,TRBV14,CASSQDLEGTQYF,TGTGCCAGCAGCCAAGATCTTGAAGGTACGCAGTATTTT
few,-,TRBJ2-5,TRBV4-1,CASSQEKAQETQYF,TGCGCCAGCAGCCAAGAGAAAGCGCAAGAGACCCAGTACTTC
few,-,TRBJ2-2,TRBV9,CASSTSGTPNPTGELFF,TGTGCCAGCAGCACGTCCGGGACCCCTAACCCGACCGGGGAGCTGTTTTTT
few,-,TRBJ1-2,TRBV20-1,CSARDGGGENYGYTF,TGCAGTGCTAGAGACGGGGGCGGGGAGAACTATGGCTACACCTTC
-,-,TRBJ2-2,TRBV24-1,CATSDFGELFF,TGTGCCACCAGTGATTTTGGGGAGCTGTTTTTT
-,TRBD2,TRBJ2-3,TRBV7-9,CASSLVIAGLHTDTQYF,TGTGCCAGCAGCTTAGTAATAGCGGGCCTCCATACAGATACGCAGTATTTT
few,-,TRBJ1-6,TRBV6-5,CASSQGIGSPLHF,TGTGCCAGCAGTCAAGGGATAGGTTCACCCCTCCACTTT
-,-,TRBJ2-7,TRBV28,CASRHHRITGFRAPYEQYF,TGTGCCAGCAGACACCACCGAATTACAGGGTTCAGGGCACCCTACGAGCAGTACTTC
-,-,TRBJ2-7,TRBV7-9,CASSGAPYEQYF,TGTGCCAGCAGCGGTGCCCCCTACGAGCAGTACTTC
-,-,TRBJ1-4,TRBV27,CASSDSGIEKLFF,TGTGCCAGCAGTGATTCAGGGATTGAAAAACTGTTTTTT
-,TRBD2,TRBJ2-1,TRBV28,CASWTSGTGRGGNEQFF,TGTGCCAGCTGGACTAGCGGGACTGGAAGGGGAGGGAATGAGCAGTTCTTC
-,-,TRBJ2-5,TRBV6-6,CACGLGELETQYF,TGTGCCTGCGGATTGGGGGAGCTAGAGACCCAGTACTTC
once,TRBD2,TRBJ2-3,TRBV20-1,CSVPSGRITDTQYF,TGCAGTGTTCCTAGCGGGAGGATCACAGATACGCAGTATTTT
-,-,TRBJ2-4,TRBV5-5,CASSLDPGVNLAKNIQYF,TGTGCCAGCAGCTTGGACCCAGGGGTTAACCTAGCCAAAAACATTCAGTACTTC